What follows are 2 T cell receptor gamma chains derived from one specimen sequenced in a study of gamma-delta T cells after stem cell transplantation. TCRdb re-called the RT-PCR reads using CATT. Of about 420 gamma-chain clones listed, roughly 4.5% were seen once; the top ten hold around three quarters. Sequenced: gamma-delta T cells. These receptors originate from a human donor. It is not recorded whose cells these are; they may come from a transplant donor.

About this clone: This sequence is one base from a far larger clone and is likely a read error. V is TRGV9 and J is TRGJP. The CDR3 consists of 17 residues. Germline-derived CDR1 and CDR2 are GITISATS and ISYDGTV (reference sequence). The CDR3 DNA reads TGTGCCTTGTGGGAGGTTTCTCAAGAGTTGGGCAAAAAAATCAGGGTATTT. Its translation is CALWEVSQELGKKIRVF.

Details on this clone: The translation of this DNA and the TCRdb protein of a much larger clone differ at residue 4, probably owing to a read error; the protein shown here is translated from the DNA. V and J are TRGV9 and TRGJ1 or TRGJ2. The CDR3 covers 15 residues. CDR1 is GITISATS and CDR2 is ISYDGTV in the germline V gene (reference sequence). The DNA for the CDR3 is TGTGCCTTGCGGGAGGTGCACGAGAGTTATTATAAGAAACTCTTT. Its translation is CALREVHESYYKKLF.